Below, 32 T cell receptor beta chains from the same sample are listed, as sequenced in a study of shared clonotypes between healthy human individuals. TCRdb's copy holds only in-frame clones and misses some; the assay was immunoSEQ multiplex PCR. The top ten hold around 0.13% of the sample, which has more than 2 million clones, approximately 94% seen once. Sequences were obtained from naive CD4+ T cells sorted from blood. The subset here: CD45RA+ positively selected. The source is a young man in good health.

V usage is TRBV7-2 and J usage is TRBJ2-7; TRBD2 is a possible D gene (7 bases). The CDR3 extends over 17 amino acids. Trimming stripped 1 base from V and 7 bases from J, with 23 bases between. Germline V gene lookup returns CDR1 SGHTA and CDR2 FQGNSA. CDR3 region: CASSLVLTAGASGEQYF. CDR3 nucleotides: TGTGCCAGCAGCTTAGTTTTGACGGCGGGGGCCTCGGGGGAGCAGTACTTC.

The CDR3 DNA is TGTGCCATCAGTCCCCGGGAAATTGAGCAGTTCTTC. Protein sequence: CAISPREIEQFF. The gene calls are TRBV10-3 and TRBJ2-1; D possibly corresponds to TRBD2 (5 bases). The CDR3 extends over 12 amino acids. Deletions cut 5 bases from V and 9 bases from J, with 11 bases between. The germline V gene encodes CDR1 ENHRY and CDR2 SYGVKD.

The chain uses TRBV5-1 and TRBJ1-5, with 7 bases identical to TRBD1. The V segment lost 4 bases and the J segment 7 bases; nucleotides outside the gene matches: 11. Germline CDR1 SGHRS, CDR2 YFSETQ. The CDR3 runs 15 residues. This CDR3 reads CASSPIPGGEQPQHF. Written as DNA, the CDR3 is TGCGCCAGCAGCCCGATCCCAGGGGGAGAGCAGCCCCAGCATTTT.

J is TRBJ2-5 and V is TRBV5-1; TRBD2 matches at 15 bases. CDR3 length: 17 amino acids. The V segment lost 5 bases and the J segment 0 bases; nucleotides outside the gene matches: 5. Germline-derived CDR1 and CDR2 are SGHRS and YFSETQ. The CDR3 coding sequence is TGCGCCAGCAGTTTAGGACTAGCGGGGGGGTACCAAGAGACCCAGTACTTC. This codes for CASSLGLAGGYQETQYF.

The chain links TRBV10-3 to TRBJ1-2; 7 bases agree with TRBD1. The CDR3 has 12 amino acids. Germline CDR1 and CDR2: ENHRY and SYGVKD. J gave up 6 bases and V 4 bases, and 2 bases lay outside the gene matches. The CDR3: CAISGRGHGYTF. The CDR3 nucleotides read TGTGCCATCAGTGGTAGGGGGCATGGCTACACCTTC.

V and J are TRBV2 and TRBJ1-2; no firm D call. Germline assignment: CDR1 SNHLY and CDR2 FYNNEI. V was clipped by 5 bases and J by 0 bases, with 10 bases between them. The CDR3 spans 14 residues. For the CDR3, the DNA is TGTGCCAGCAGTCCGACGACGGCTAACTATGGCTACACCTTC. Translated: CASSPTTANYGYTF.

The gene calls are TRBV6-4 and TRBJ2-1; 8 bases align to TRBD1. The CDR3 consists of 13 residues. Germline lookup yields CDR1 MRHNA and CDR2 SNTAGT. J lost 7 bases, V lost 5 bases, and 4 bases had no gene match. The CDR3 DNA is TGTGCCAGCAGTCCAGGGGGCCGGAATGAGCAGTTCTTC. Protein sequence: CASSPGGRNEQFF.

The rearrangement joins TRBV28 to TRBJ1-2, with D perhaps TRBD1 (5 bases). From germline, CDR1 is MDHEN and CDR2 SYDVKM. V gave up 7 bases and J gave up 3 bases, with 9 bases separating them. CDR3 length: 12 amino acids. CDR3 protein: CASTLGDYGYTF. In DNA, the CDR3 is TGTGCCAGCACCCTGGGGGACTATGGCTACACCTTC.

In this sample, this clone turned up once. V is TRBV6-6 and J is TRBJ1-1; unclear D gene. The germline CDR1 and CDR2 sequences are MNHNY and SVGAGI (reference sequence). Trimming pared 5 bases from V and 4 bases from J, leaving 8 bases between. CDR3 size: 12 residues. The CDR3 bases are TGTGCCAGCAGTCCCCCCGGCACTGAAGCTTTCTTT. Translation gives CASSPPGTEAFF.

The chain has TRBV5-1 and TRBJ1-1; TRBD1 matches 8 bases. J gave up 3 bases and V 4 bases, and 14 bases lay outside the gene matches. Germline values: CDR1 SGHRS, CDR2 YFSETQ. This CDR3 has 17 amino acids. The chain's CDR3 is CASSPGQGGWKDTEAFF. The CDR3, as DNA: TGCGCCAGCAGCCCCGGACAGGGTGGATGGAAAGACACTGAAGCTTTCTTT.

The CDR3 region is CASSYSNHEQFF. In DNA, the CDR3 is TGTGCCAGCAGTTACTCGAACCATGAGCAGTTCTTC. This rearrangement joins TRBV6-6 to TRBJ2-1; D remains ambiguous. V was pared by 0 bases and J by 8 bases, with 5 bases between. Germline V gene sequence: CDR1 MNHNY, CDR2 SVGAGI (reference sequence). This CDR3 is 12 amino acids long.

The genes are TRBV5-1 and TRBJ2-3; D may be TRBD1 (5 bases). The CDR3 is 14 residues long. Germline loops: CDR1 SGHRS, CDR2 YFSETQ. Trimming removed 3 bases from V and 1 base from J, with 9 bases in between. The DNA of the CDR3 is TGCGCCAGCAGCTGGGAAGGGGGCACAGATACGCAGTATTTT. Translating it yields CASSWEGGTDTQYF.

V is TRBV6-5 and J is TRBJ1-1; weak D call: TRBD1 (5 bases). V gave up 0 bases and J gave up 1 base, with 12 bases separating them. Germline lookup yields CDR1 MNHEY and CDR2 SVGAGI. This CDR3 is 16 amino acids long. This CDR3 is CASSYSSGTGNTEAFF. CDR3 DNA sequence: TGTGCCAGCAGTTACTCCTCCGGGACGGGGAACACTGAAGCTTTCTTT.

This chain joins TRBV5-6 and TRBJ2-1, with 8 bases identical to TRBD1. After removal of 5 bases from V and 7 bases from J, the junction contained 5 bases not matched to a gene. The CDR3 consists of 13 residues. Germline V gene data show CDR1 as SGHDT and CDR2 as YYEEEE. CDR3 protein: CASRWTGSNEQFF. The CDR3 DNA sequence: TGTGCCAGCAGATGGACAGGGTCGAATGAGCAGTTCTTC. The whole variable domain, filled in from reference TRBV5-6 and TRBJ2-1, reads DAGVTQSPTHLIKTRGQQVTLRCSPKSGHDTVSWYQQALGQGPQFIFQYYEEEERQRGNFPDRFSGHQFPNYSSELNVNALLLGDSALYLCASRWTGSNEQFFGPGTRLTVL.

The J gene is TRBJ1-2, the V gene TRBV5-1, with TRBD1 as a possible D gene (5 bases). V dropped 0 bases and J dropped 5 bases, with 14 bases sitting between them. The germline CDR1 and CDR2 sequences are SGHRS and YFSETQ. This CDR3 region has 15 residues. The CDR3 DNA reads as TGCGCCAGCAGCTTGGGCCAGGGAACTAGTTATGGCTACACCTTC. Translated, it gives CASSLGQGTSYGYTF.

The chain couples TRBV5-4 to TRBJ2-2; no clear D gene. CDR1 and CDR2 from the germline V gene are SGHNT and YYREEE (reference sequence). The V end lost 2 bases, the J end lost 6 bases, and 2 bases lay between the germline ends. The CDR3 sequence is 11 residues long. This chain's CDR3 is CASSFSGELFF. Written as DNA, the CDR3 is TGTGCCAGCAGCTTTTCCGGGGAGCTGTTTTTT.

Comments on this clone: Mismatch with germline at one junction end may stem from a read error. V is TRBV7-7 and J is TRBJ2-7; 7 nucleotides line up with TRBD1. Germline V gene lookup returns CDR1 SSHAT and CDR2 FNYEAQ (reference sequence). The CDR3 consists of 13 residues. In DNA form, the CDR3 reads TGTGCTAGCAGCTCAAGACAGGGTAGCGAGCAGTACTTC. This gives the protein CASSSRQGSEQYF.

The chain links TRBV5-1 to TRBJ1-1, with a tentative D call TRBD1 (6 bases). Per germline, CDR1 SGHRS and CDR2 YFSETQ. The CDR3 runs 15 residues. V was cut by 4 bases and J by 3 bases, with 16 bases left in between. CDR3 sequence reads: CASSRKLTGHTEAFF. CDR3 nucleotides: TGCGCCAGCAGCCGGAAACTTACAGGGCACACTGAAGCTTTCTTT.

This clone was seen a single time. V gene TRBV5-1 combines with J gene TRBJ1-2; 7 positions agree with TRBD1. This CDR3 spans 13 amino acids. The germline V gene has CDR1 SGHRS and CDR2 YFSETQ. V was pared by 4 bases and J by 3 bases, with 3 bases of the junction left unmatched. Written as DNA, the CDR3 is TGCGCCAGCAGCACAGGGGAAGACTATGGCTACACCTTC. Its protein product is CASSTGEDYGYTF.

This clone was observed a single time. The V and J genes are TRBV10-3 and TRBJ2-5; D perhaps matches TRBD2 (6 bases). The length of the CDR3 is 17 residues. The ends were cut back, 0 bases at V and 5 bases at J, with 19 bases in the middle. Germline V gene sequence: CDR1 ENHRY, CDR2 SYGVKD. In DNA, the CDR3 is TGTGCCATCAGTGAGTCAGTTAGGGGCGGGGTCGGGGAGACCCAGTACTTC. Its protein product is CAISESVRGGVGETQYF.

Here the CDR3 reads CASSESWTDTQYF. The CDR3 DNA sequence: TGCGCCAGCAGTGAGTCGTGGACAGATACGCAGTATTTT. This rearrangement joins TRBV10-1 to TRBJ2-3; D gene uncertain. V lost 0 bases, J lost 3 bases, and 4 bases lay in between. This CDR3 contains 13 residues. In germline, CDR1 is WNHNN, CDR2 SYGVQD (reference sequence).

The CDR3 spells CASSTERGNSPRNTEAFF. CDR3 bases: TGTGCCAGCAGCACCGAGCGGGGGAACAGTCCCAGGAACACTGAAGCTTTCTTT. The chain has TRBV7-2 and TRBJ1-1; tentatively, D is TRBD1 (5 bases). This CDR3 has 18 residues. The germline CDR1 and CDR2 sequences are SGHTA and FQGNSA. V was cut by 5 bases and J by 1 base, with 23 bases left in between.

This rearrangement joins TRBV5-6 to TRBJ2-2; 8 bases match TRBD1. V shed 4 bases and J 5 bases; nucleotides not matched to a gene: 10. Germline V gene data show CDR1 as SGHDT and CDR2 as YYEEEE. This CDR3 spans 16 amino acids. The CDR3 DNA sequence: TGTGCCAGCAGCCTAGACAGGGGTTTTGGGACCGGGGAGCTGTTTTTT. Translated, it gives CASSLDRGFGTGELFF.

A remark on this clone: This specimen includes other DNA sequences encoding the same CDR3. The chain is built from TRBV5-1 and TRBJ2-5; D call uncertain. The V gene lost 0 bases and the J gene lost 5 bases, with 8 bases spanning the gap. The CDR3 runs to 13 residues. Germline V lookup: CDR1 SGHRS, CDR2 YFSETQ. The CDR3 loop reads CASSLGGPETQYF. Written as DNA, the CDR3 is TGCGCCAGCAGCTTGGGGGGTCCGGAGACCCAGTACTTC.

This chain uses TRBV6-1 with TRBJ1-1; D gene ambiguous. Germline CDR1 and CDR2: MNHNS and SASEGT. The CDR3 is 18 amino acids. Trimming stripped 2 bases from V and 0 bases from J, with 19 bases between. The CDR3 DNA is TGTGCCAGCAGTGAATCCCCGGGAGCTCAATTCATGAACACTGAAGCTTTCTTT. Translation: CASSESPGAQFMNTEAFF.

The V call is TRBV7-2, the J call TRBJ2-3; 8 nucleotides align to TRBD2. V dropped 3 bases and J dropped 2; count of bases not matched to a gene: 4. Germline V CDR1 and CDR2: SGHTA, FQGNSA. The CDR3 consists of 15 residues. The CDR3 coding sequence is TGTGCCAGCAGCTTTGGCGGGAGGAACACAGATACGCAGTATTTT. As protein: CASSFGGRNTDTQYF.

J is TRBJ1-2 and V is TRBV9; a possible D gene is TRBD1 (5 bases). The germline V gene encodes CDR1 SGDLS and CDR2 YYNGEE. This CDR3 has 19 amino acids. The germline V and J ends were trimmed by 4 bases and 1 base, with 26 bases remaining between them. The CDR3 sequence: CASSPRGRLPRGGNYGYTF. CDR3 nucleotide sequence: TGTGCCAGCAGCCCCCGGGGGAGACTCCCCCGTGGTGGTAACTATGGCTACACCTTC.

The rearrangement joins TRBV6-1 to TRBJ1-2, with TRBD1 matching 7 bases. Per the germline V gene, CDR1 is MNHNS and CDR2 is SASEGT. J gave up 4 bases and V 7 bases, and 12 bases lay outside the gene matches. CDR3 size: 15 residues. CDR3 coding DNA: TGTGCCAGCAACCCACAGGGGAGTGGCAGCTATGGCTACACCTTC. Translated, it gives CASNPQGSGSYGYTF.

This sequence joins TRBV10-3 and TRBJ1-2, with TRBD1 matching over 7 bases. The trim removed 2 bases at V and 7 bases at J, leaving 13 bases unmatched. CDR1 and CDR2 from the germline V gene are ENHRY and SYGVKD. The CDR3 spans 16 residues. DNA of the CDR3: TGTGCCATCAGTGAGACTCTACAGGGGTTGGGCTCTGGCTACACCTTC. Encoded protein: CAISETLQGLGSGYTF.

The chain combines TRBV6-1 with TRBJ2-7; D gene ambiguous. Germline CDR1 MNHNS, CDR2 SASEGT. CDR3 length: 13 amino acids. Trimming took 1 base from V and 5 from J, leaving 9 bases between them. CDR3 sequence (DNA): TGTGCCAGCAGTGAAGAGGGATCCCACGAGCAGTACTTC. This encodes CASSEEGSHEQYF.

This clone is a singleton in its sample. This chain joins TRBV7-9 and TRBJ2-7, with D perhaps being TRBD1 or TRBD2 (6 bases each). This CDR3 is built from 12 residues. Trimming shortened V by 7 bases and J by 6 bases, and 13 bases separated the two germline ends. Germline V gives CDR1 SEHNR, CDR2 FQNEAQ (reference sequence). CDR3 sequence: CASTPPGAEQYF. The CDR3 nucleotides read TGTGCCAGCACCCCCCCGGGGGCCGAGCAGTACTTC.

The chain employs TRBV6-5 and TRBJ2-3; TRBD2 aligns across 15 bases. This CDR3 spans 15 amino acids. Trimming removed 4 bases from V and 7 bases from J; junction bases left unmatched: 3. The germline V gene has CDR1 MNHEY and CDR2 SVGAGI. The CDR3, as DNA: TGTGCCAGCAGTTCGGGACTAGCGGGGGGAAATACGCAGTATTTT. The encoded protein is CASSSGLAGGNTQYF.